Shown below are 29 T cell receptor beta chains from a single sample sequenced in a study of low-dose radiotherapy and immunotherapy resistance in tumors (dated 2022 in TCRdb). The time point label for this specimen denotes: after trial treatment. The sample's treatment or condition label is to be understood as: LDRT plus nivolumab, ipilimumab, low-dose cyclophosphamide and aspirin (RACIN trial). For sequencing, an Illumina HiSeq 2500 was employed. To make first-strand cDNA, Superscript III was used along with a set of TRAV- and TRBV-specific primers so that both the TCRalpha and TCRbeta chains were covered. TCRs were amplified for 20 to 25 PCR cycles with Phusion, using a constant-region primer paired with the adapter attached to the V primers. TCRdb reprocessing: public reads trimmed at Q25 with fastp, clones called with MiXCR, in-frame beta chains kept. Rows are unified per CDR3 protein, each entry keeping the most common DNA and genes. The sample table records 35,000 to 45,000 distinct CDR3 sequences; 25% to 30% of these occur just once. The top ten clonotypes cover about 9.5% of the sample.

The sample consisted of PBMCs, taken after low-dose radiotherapy plus immunotherapy. The receptors stem from a male donor with prostate cancer.

This clonotype was counted only a few times. V and J are TRBV28 and TRBJ1-5, with TRBD1 matching over 9 bases. V shed 6 bases, J shed 7 bases, and the junction held 7 bases outside the gene matches. CDR3 length: 14 amino acids. Germline CDR1 is MDHEN and CDR2 is SYDVKM. CDR3 amino acids: CASSPGTGYQPQHF. The CDR3 coding sequence is TGTGCCAGCAGCCCCGGGACAGGGTACCAGCCCCAGCATTTT.

This clonotype was observed at least ten times. V is TRBV5-4 and J is TRBJ2-1; D is unclear. Germline lookup yields CDR1 SGHNT and CDR2 YYREEE (reference sequence). V lost 3 bases and J lost 6, with 13 bases in between. The CDR3 is made up of 14 amino acids. CDR3 sequence (DNA): TGTGCCAGCAGCTCCCCGGGCGATTTCAATGAGCAGTTCTTC. This gives the protein CASSSPGDFNEQFF. The whole variable domain, remainder taken from reference TRBV5-4 and TRBJ2-1, is ETGVTQSPTHLIKTRGQQVTLRCSSQSGHNTVSWYQQALGQGPQFIFQYYREEENGRGNFPPRFSGLQFPNYSSELNVNALELDDSALYLCASSSPGDFNEQFFGPGTRLTVL.

This clonotype was picked up a small number of times. The junction and the germline gene differ at one end; a read error may be behind it. J is TRBJ2-6 and V is TRBV9, with D possibly TRBD1 on 5 matching bases. CDR3 size: 16 residues. Per the germline V gene, CDR1 is SGDLS and CDR2 is YYNGEE. The CDR3 loop reads CASSPPGGSGANVLTF. Written as DNA, the CDR3 is TGTGCCAGCAGCCCGCCCGGCGGATCTGGGGCCAACGTCCTGACTTTT. The full variable domain, with the rest looked up from reference TRBV9 and TRBJ2-6, is DSGVTQTPKHLITATGQRVTLRCSPRSGDLSVYWYQQSLDQGLQFLIQYYNGEERAKGNILERFSAQQFPDLHSELNLSSLELGDSALYFCASSPPGGSGANVLTFGAGSRLTVL.

This clonotype occurred many times. The genes are TRBV5-1 and TRBJ2-5, with D tentatively TRBD2 (6 bases). Germline V lookup: CDR1 SGHRS, CDR2 YFSETQ. Trimming removed 4 bases at V and 3 bases at J, with 16 bases between. This CDR3 is built from 15 residues. The CDR3 coding sequence is TGCGCCAGCAGCCCCCTTTTTGGGACTGAAGAGACCCAGTACTTC. It yields the protein CASSPLFGTEETQYF.

This clonotype was seen ten or more times. The chain recombines TRBV5-1 with TRBJ2-3; 9 bases are a match to TRBD1. CDR3 length: 16 residues. V shed 3 bases and J 3 bases; nucleotides not matched to a gene: 8. In germline, CDR1 is SGHRS, CDR2 YFSETQ. Here the CDR3 reads CASSSLQGAGTDTQYF. As DNA, the CDR3 is TGCGCCAGCAGCTCCTTACAGGGGGCAGGAACAGATACGCAGTATTTT.

CDR3 nucleotides: TGCAGTGCTAGAGATCGTTCAGTCCCCCCCTACGAGCAGTACTTC. It yields the protein CSARDRSVPPYEQYF. J is TRBJ2-7 and V is TRBV20-1; no clear D gene. This CDR3 is built from 15 residues. V lost 0 bases and J lost 2, with 14 bases in between. Germline V lookup: CDR1 DFQATT, CDR2 SNEGSKA (reference sequence).

The table lists this clonotype with many counts. The chain employs TRBV5-4 and TRBJ2-2; D unresolved. The CDR3 has 16 amino acids. Germline V gene data show CDR1 as SGHNT and CDR2 as YYREEE (reference sequence). Trimming stripped 0 bases from V and 0 bases from J, with 9 bases between. CDR3 DNA sequence: TGTGCCAGCAGCTTGGACAGCGTCTCGAACACCGGGGAGCTGTTTTTT. This codes for CASSLDSVSNTGELFF.

Comments on this clonotype: A read error is the likely source, as a far larger clone sits one nucleotide away. The rearrangement joins TRBV6-6 to TRBJ2-3; the match to TRBD2 covers 9 bases. CDR3 length: 15 residues. Trimming removed 8 bases from V and 0 bases from J; junction bases left unmatched: 6. Germline V gene lookup returns CDR1 MNHNY and CDR2 SVGAGI (reference sequence). CDR3: CASRIAGASTDTQYF. The CDR3, as DNA: TGTGCCAGCCGAATAGCGGGAGCCAGCACAGATACGCAGTATTTT.

This clonotype has a count of ten or more. The chain uses TRBV7-9 and TRBJ2-3; weak D call: TRBD1 (6 bases). In germline, CDR1 is SEHNR, CDR2 FQNEAQ (reference sequence). V lost 5 bases and J lost 2, with 20 bases in between. The CDR3 spans 17 residues. The CDR3 DNA reads as TGTGCCAGCAGCCCTAAGACAGGCCTATATGCCACAGATACGCAGTATTTT. Translated: CASSPKTGLYATDTQYF.

This clonotype has at least ten counts. This rearrangement joins TRBV5-1 to TRBJ2-3, with D hard to call. V dropped 4 bases and J dropped 2 bases, with 14 bases sitting between them. The CDR3 extends over 15 amino acids. The germline CDR1 and CDR2 sequences are SGHRS and YFSETQ. The CDR3 DNA follows: TGCGCCAGCAGCCCCCCGCGCTTACCCACAGATACGCAGTATTTT. This encodes CASSPPRLPTDTQYF.

In this sample, this clonotype turned up many times. This chain uses TRBV6-1 with TRBJ2-1, with D possibly matching TRBD1 (6 bases). This CDR3 is built from 16 residues. Germline values: CDR1 MNHNS, CDR2 SASEGT. Trimming left V 7 bases short and J 0 bases short, with 16 bases between. CDR3 in DNA: TGTGCCAGCACTGCCCGGGACACCGGCTCCTACAATGAGCAGTTCTTC. Translating gives CASTARDTGSYNEQFF.

The chain is built from TRBV4-2 and TRBJ2-3; 9 bases line up with TRBD2. Germline CDR1 reads LGHNA; CDR2 reads YNFKEQ. V shed 0 bases and J 6 bases; nucleotides not matched to a gene: 13. The CDR3 totals 18 residues. The CDR3 nucleotides are TGTGCCAGCAGCCAAGATTTGGCTAGCGGGACCCTCGGGGATACGCAGTATTTT. It is translated as CASSQDLASGTLGDTQYF.

The V and J genes are TRBV9 and TRBJ1-5; D is uncertain. The CDR3 is made up of 15 amino acids. The germline gives CDR1 SGDLS, CDR2 YYNGEE. Trimming removed 0 bases at V and 0 bases at J, with 7 bases between. CDR3 nucleotides: TGTGCCAGCAGCGTAGATGGTTATAGCAATCAGCCCCAGCATTTT. It specifies CASSVDGYSNQPQHF.

Details on this clonotype: A far larger clone is one nucleotide away, so this likely arose from a read error. This chain joins TRBV5-5 and TRBJ2-7, with D perhaps given as TRBD1 or TRBD2 (6 bases each). This CDR3 spans 17 amino acids. Looked up from germline, CDR1 is SGHKS and CDR2 is YYEKEE (reference sequence). V was shortened by 0 bases and J by 7 bases, with 23 bases between the two germline ends. This CDR3 reads CASSLGPGAGSYNEQYF. The CDR3 coding sequence is TGTGCCAGCAGCTTGGGGCCGGGGGCGGGTTCCTACAATGAGCAGTACTTC.

As for this clonotype: It differs at one base from a far larger clone, so likely a read error. The V call is TRBV5-1, the J call TRBJ2-7, with a weak D call TRBD2 (5 bases). Looked up from germline, CDR1 is SGHRS and CDR2 is YFSETQ. Between the trimmed V and J ends, which lost 0 bases and 7 bases, there was a span of 17 bases. The length of the CDR3 is 15 residues. CDR3 loop: CASSLDGGSRNEQYF. Here the CDR3 DNA reads TGCGCCAGCAGCTTGGATGGTGGGAGTAGGAATGAGCAGTACTTC. Filled out from reference TRBV5-1 and TRBJ2-7, the complete variable domain reads KAGVTQTPRYLIKTRGQQVTLSCSPISGHRSVSWYQQTPGQGLQFLFEYFSETQRNKGNFPGRFSGRQFSNSRSEMNVSTLELGDSALYLCASSLDGGSRNEQYFGPGTRLTVT.

Of note for this clonotype: A far larger clone lies a single base away; this is likely a read error. The V call is TRBV6-4, the J call TRBJ2-7; D possibly uses TRBD1 or TRBD2 (5 bases each). This CDR3 is built from 15 residues. Trimming pared 2 bases from V and 7 bases from J, leaving 18 bases between. Germline V gene data show CDR1 as MRHNA and CDR2 as SNTAGT. CDR3 residues: CASSDHVGTYNEQYF. The CDR3, as DNA: TGTGCCAGCAGTGACCACGTGGGGACCTACAATGAGCAGTACTTC.

This clonotype appeared many times. The chain's CDR3 is CSVERLAGGDLYYNEQFF. The CDR3 region has the DNA TGCAGCGTTGAACGACTAGCGGGAGGGGACTTATATTACAATGAGCAGTTCTTC. The chain is built from TRBV29-1 and TRBJ2-1; TRBD2 agrees at 14 bases. Germline V CDR1 and CDR2: SQVTM, ANQGSEA. The CDR3 sequence is 18 residues long. Losses at the gene ends were 2 bases for V and 4 bases for J; bases not matched to a gene: 10.

This clonotype came up many times. V usage is TRBV2 and J usage is TRBJ2-7, with a possible D match to TRBD1 (6 bases). The CDR3 consists of 11 residues. V lost 7 bases, J lost 5 bases, and 9 bases lay in between. Per germline, CDR1 SNHLY and CDR2 FYNNEI. In DNA, the CDR3 is TGTGCCAGCACCAACAGGGACGAGCAGTACTTC. Its translation is CASTNRDEQYF.

This chain uses TRBV28 with TRBJ2-7, with 7 bases identical to TRBD1. Germline assignment: CDR1 MDHEN and CDR2 SYDVKM. This CDR3 comprises 15 residues. V lost 2 bases to trimming and J lost 6 bases; unmatched junction nucleotides: 10. The CDR3 protein is CASSLPGTASREQYF. The CDR3 nucleotides read TGTGCCAGCAGTTTACCCGGGACAGCTTCGCGCGAGCAGTACTTC.

This clonotype occurred many times. The chain has TRBV7-9 and TRBJ2-3; 12 bases agree with TRBD2. V shed 5 bases and J 6 bases; nucleotides not matched to a gene: 3. The CDR3 runs to 14 residues. CDR1 SEHNR and CDR2 FQNEAQ come from the germline V gene (reference sequence). The CDR3: CASSLGLAGDTQYF. For the CDR3, the DNA is TGTGCCAGCAGCCTTGGACTAGCGGGGGATACGCAGTATTTT. Drawing the rest from reference TRBV7-9 and TRBJ2-3, the complete variable domain is DTGVSQNPRHKITKRGQNVTFRCDPISEHNRLYWYRQTLGQGPEFLTYFQNEAQLEKSRLLSDRFSAERPKGSFSTLEIQRTEQGDSAMYLCASSLGLAGDTQYFGPGTRLTVL.

This clonotype was found many times. The chain has TRBV20-1 and TRBJ1-5; no definite D call. Germline V lookup: CDR1 DFQATT, CDR2 SNEGSKA (reference sequence). The CDR3 length is 17 residues. V was cut by 4 bases and J by 0 bases, with 19 bases left in between. CDR3 residues: CSATRAQGGYSNQPQHF. The CDR3, as DNA: TGCAGTGCTACCCGGGCCCAAGGAGGATATAGCAATCAGCCCCAGCATTTT.

This clonotype occurred many times. The chain combines TRBV5-1 with TRBJ2-1, with D tentatively TRBD2 (7 bases). This CDR3 comprises 14 residues. V dropped 2 bases and J dropped 8 bases, with 14 bases sitting between them. Germline CDR1 and CDR2: SGHRS and YFSETQ. Here the CDR3 DNA reads TGCGCCAGCAGCTTCGGGGGGCCTGTCGATGAGCAGTTCTTC. It encodes CASSFGGPVDEQFF.

This clonotype was counted at least ten times. The chain is built from TRBV3-1 and TRBJ2-5; D remains ambiguous. This CDR3 comprises 11 residues. Germline CDR1 LGHDT, CDR2 YNNKEL (reference sequence). V lost 0 bases to trimming and J lost 10 bases, with 6 bases between them. The CDR3: CASSQEIIQYF. The DNA for the CDR3 is TGTGCCAGCAGCCAAGAAATCATCCAGTACTTC.

This chain links TRBV12-3 or TRBV12-4 with TRBJ2-7; 9 bases map to TRBD1. The length of the CDR3 is 16 residues. Trimming at V came to 6 bases and at J to 1 base, leaving 10 bases not matched to a gene. CDR3 bases: TGTGCCAGCAGCATCGGGACAGGGAGGGGTTCCTACGAGCAGTACTTC. Residues: CASSIGTGRGSYEQYF.

This clonotype was detected ten times or more. The chain recombines TRBV10-3 with TRBJ2-7, with D possibly being TRBD2 (6 bases). V gave up 0 bases and J gave up 1 base, with 13 bases separating them. The CDR3 has 16 amino acids. The germline CDR1 and CDR2 sequences are ENHRY and SYGVKD. CDR3 in amino acids: CAISESKVAESYEQYF. CDR3 nucleotide sequence: TGTGCCATCAGTGAGTCGAAGGTAGCGGAATCCTACGAGCAGTACTTC.

This clonotype was counted many times. The chain couples TRBV20-1 to TRBJ2-3, with 8 bases fitting TRBD2. The V gene's germline CDR1 is DFQATT and CDR2 SNEGSKA (reference sequence). CDR3 length: 13 residues. Losses at the gene ends were 5 bases for V and 1 base for J; bases not matched to a gene: 2. The CDR3 coding sequence is TGCAGTGCTGAGACTAGCGGCACAGATACGCAGTATTTT. Protein product: CSAETSGTDTQYF.

The V call is TRBV5-1, the J call TRBJ2-4; TRBD1 matches 7 bases. The CDR3 sequence is 15 residues long. Trimming removed 4 bases from V and 3 bases from J; junction bases left unmatched: 7. In germline, CDR1 is SGHRS, CDR2 YFSETQ. This chain's CDR3 is CASSPRGQDKNIQYF. DNA of the CDR3: TGCGCCAGCAGCCCAAGGGGGCAGGACAAAAACATTCAGTACTTC.

This clonotype was picked up many times. The rearrangement uses TRBV6-4 and TRBJ1-5; no clear D. V dropped 6 bases and J dropped 7 bases, with 13 bases sitting between them. In germline, CDR1 is MRHNA, CDR2 SNTAGT. This CDR3 contains 13 residues. The CDR3 region has the DNA TGTGCCAGCAGCCCGGATTTACAGCAGCCCCAGCATTTT. It is translated as CASSPDLQQPQHF.

Many counts were recorded for this clonotype. The V call is TRBV3-1, the J call TRBJ2-7; unclear D gene. The CDR3 spans 12 residues. V shed 1 base and J shed 3 bases, with 4 bases lying between them. Germline values: CDR1 LGHDT, CDR2 YNNKEL (reference sequence). Here the CDR3 DNA reads TGTGCCAGCAGCCAAGGGTTCTACGAGCAGTACTTC. This gives the protein CASSQGFYEQYF.